The 17 T cell receptor beta chains reported below all come from one sample, sequenced in a study of beta chain features in type 1 diabetes. Since all of the isolated RNA was reverse transcribed, expressed TCRB transcripts were what got sequenced. Profiled with immunoSEQ multiplex PCR; TCRdb holds only in-frame clones, not every one. Found here are 850,000 to 900,000 clones, 17% of them singletons; the top ten hold around 0.02%. The sample comprised naive CD4+ T cells from blood. Receptors were obtained from a young woman in good health.

The chain links TRBV7-2 to TRBJ2-7; 9 bases map to TRBD2. Losses at the gene ends were 6 bases for V and 3 bases for J; bases not matched to a gene: 12. CDR3 length equals 16 residues. The germline V gene has CDR1 SGHTA and CDR2 FQGNSA. CDR3 nucleotide sequence: TGTGCCAGCAGTCCCCCGGACAGCGGGAGGAACTACGAGCAGTACTTC. Protein: CASSPPDSGRNYEQYF.

V usage is TRBV15 and J usage is TRBJ2-1, with TRBD2 matching over 10 bases. This CDR3 comprises 18 residues. Unmatched junction bases numbered 16, after V lost 4 bases and J lost 7 bases. Germline V gene sequence: CDR1 LNHNV, CDR2 YYDKDF (reference sequence). The CDR3 DNA sequence: TGTGCCACCAGCACCCGTCCTAAAGCGGGAGGGGTCGCTAATGAGCAGTTCTTC. It is translated as CATSTRPKAGGVANEQFF.

This chain connects TRBV7-9 to TRBJ1-1; D remains ambiguous. V was shortened by 2 bases and J by 2 bases, with 9 bases between the two germline ends. Germline CDR1 and CDR2: SEHNR and FQNEAQ (reference sequence). This CDR3 is 14 amino acids long. CDR3 nucleotides: TGTGCCAGCAGCTTAAGATTAACAAACACTGAAGCTTTCTTT. This sequence encodes CASSLRLTNTEAFF.

This clone occurred a few times. This chain connects TRBV19 to TRBJ1-2; tentatively, D is TRBD1 (6 bases). The CDR3 consists of 16 residues. With 4 bases removed from V and 1 base from J, the gap between germline ends came to 16 bases. CDR1 and CDR2 (germline): LNHDA, SQIVND (reference sequence). Here the CDR3 reads CASSRKTGAHNYGYTF. The CDR3 DNA sequence: TGTGCCAGTAGTAGAAAGACAGGAGCCCATAACTATGGCTACACCTTC.

This clone turned up a few times. Distinct nucleotide sequences in the sample also encode this CDR3. The genes are TRBV5-6 and TRBJ2-1; possibly TRBD1 for D (5 bases). The V end was cut by 1 base, the J end by 10 bases, with 6 bases between. CDR1 SGHDT and CDR2 YYEEEE come from the germline V gene. The CDR3 runs 11 residues. Written as DNA, the CDR3 is TGTGCCAGCAGCTTGAACAGGGAGCAGTTCTTC. This codes for CASSLNREQFF.

This chain joins TRBV9 and TRBJ2-1; 7 nucleotides align to TRBD1. The germline gives CDR1 SGDLS, CDR2 YYNGEE. V lost 0 bases, J lost 4 bases, and 4 bases stayed unmatched. This CDR3 is built from 15 residues. The CDR3 DNA sequence: TGTGCCAGCAGCGTAGATACAGGGGAATACAATGAGCAGTTCTTC. Amino acid sequence: CASSVDTGEYNEQFF. Full variable domain (remainder filled in from reference TRBV9 and TRBJ2-1): DSGVTQTPKHLITATGQRVTLRCSPRSGDLSVYWYQQSLDQGLQFLIQYYNGEERAKGNILERFSAQQFPDLHSELNLSSLELGDSALYFCASSVDTGEYNEQFFGPGTRLTVL.

In this sample, this clone turned up a few times. CDR3 sequence: CASSLSGGREETQYF. CDR3 bases: TGTGCCAGCAGCTTATCTGGCGGGAGGGAAGAGACCCAGTACTTC. The rearrangement uses TRBV7-3 and TRBJ2-5; TRBD2 agrees at 9 bases. Trimming at V came to 2 bases and at J to 3 bases, leaving 4 bases not matched to a gene. This CDR3 comprises 15 residues. CDR1 and CDR2 (germline): SGHTA, FQGTGA.

This clone appeared a few times. The chain joins TRBV5-1 to TRBJ2-1; D remains unclear. Trimming removed 3 bases from V and 2 bases from J, with 6 bases in between. Germline CDR1 is SGHRS and CDR2 is YFSETQ. The CDR3 is 13 amino acids. CDR3 region: CASSSLPYNEQFF. The CDR3 DNA reads as TGCGCCAGCAGCTCACTACCCTACAATGAGCAGTTCTTC.

As to this clone: Other DNA sequences within the sample encode an identical CDR3. The rearrangement joins TRBV18 to TRBJ2-3, with D unresolved. V lost 3 bases and J lost 3, with 4 bases in between. The CDR3 runs to 12 residues. The germline CDR1 and CDR2 sequences are KGHSH and LQKENI. CDR3 region: CASSPVTDTQYF. The DNA for the CDR3 is TGTGCCAGCTCACCCGTTACAGATACGCAGTATTTT. The full variable domain, in which reference TRBV18 and TRBJ2-3 provide the parts outside the CDR3, is NAGVMQNPRHLVRRRGQEARLRCSPMKGHSHVYWYRQLPEEGLKFMVYLQKENIIDESGMPKERFSAEFPKEGPSILRIQQVVRGDSAAYFCASSPVTDTQYFGPGTRLTVL.

V and J are TRBV15 and TRBJ1-4; 12 nucleotides match TRBD1. V gave up 5 bases and J gave up 6 bases; unmatched junction bases: 10. The CDR3 extends over 17 amino acids. CDR1 and CDR2 (germline): LNHNV, YYDKDF (reference sequence). In nucleotides, the CDR3 is TGTGCCACCAGCGGAGGACGCTGGGACAGGGGGCATGAAAAACTGTTTTTT. Its translation is CATSGGRWDRGHEKLFF. Full variable domain (outside the CDR3, taken from reference TRBV15 and TRBJ1-4): DAMVIQNPRYQVTQFGKPVTLSCSQTLNHNVMYWYQQKSSQAPKLLFHYYDKDFNNEADTPDNFQSRRPNTSFCFLDIRSPGLGDTAMYLCATSGGRWDRGHEKLFFGSGTQLSVL.

As for this clone: This same CDR3 is encoded by further DNA sequences in the sample. The rearrangement uses TRBV7-2 and TRBJ2-5; no firm D call. The ends were cut back, 2 bases at V and 8 bases at J, with 6 bases in the middle. The CDR3 totals 11 residues. Per the germline V gene, CDR1 is SGHTA and CDR2 is FQGNSA. This CDR3 reads CASSLMETQYF. CDR3 bases: TGTGCCAGCAGCTTAATGGAAACCCAGTACTTC. Full variable domain (outside the CDR3, taken from reference TRBV7-2 and TRBJ2-5): GAGVSQSPSNKVTEKGKDVELRCDPISGHTALYWYRQSLGQGLEFLIYFQGNSAPDKSGLPSDRFSAERTGGSVSTLTIQRTQQEDSAVYLCASSLMETQYFGPGTRLLVL.

This clone was observed a handful of times. The rearrangement links TRBV28 to TRBJ2-7; 7 bases are shared with TRBD2. Looked up from germline, CDR1 is MDHEN and CDR2 is SYDVKM. The CDR3 covers 16 residues. The V gene end was trimmed by 7 bases and the J gene end by 4 bases; junction bases not matched to a gene: 16. The CDR3 loop reads CASTPGGAGVLYEQYF. The DNA of the CDR3 is TGTGCCAGCACCCCGGGGGGTGCGGGAGTGCTTTACGAGCAGTACTTC.

V usage is TRBV15 and J usage is TRBJ2-3, with D maybe TRBD1 (6 bases). The V gene lost 4 bases and the J gene lost 1 base, with 9 bases spanning the gap. There are 14 residues in the CDR3. CDR1 is LNHNV and CDR2 is YYDKDF in the germline V gene (reference sequence). CDR3 nucleotide sequence: TGTGCCACCAGCAAAAGACAGGGCACAGATACGCAGTATTTT. This encodes CATSKRQGTDTQYF.

V and J are TRBV2 and TRBJ1-2, with D unclear. V lost 2 bases, J lost 8 bases, and 18 bases lay in between. Germline CDR1 SNHLY, CDR2 FYNNEI. The CDR3 spans 15 residues. In DNA form, the CDR3 reads TGTGCCAGCAGTGAAAGGTCAGGCATCATATCGGGCTACACCTTC. It translates to CASSERSGIISGYTF.

This chain connects TRBV19 to TRBJ2-7; D is undetermined. Germline V gene data show CDR1 as LNHDA and CDR2 as SQIVND (reference sequence). V lost 4 bases and J lost 0, with 7 bases in between. The CDR3 length is 13 residues. The CDR3, as DNA: TGTGCCAGTAGTACCCCGGACTCCTACGAGCAGTACTTC. Residues: CASSTPDSYEQYF.

This clone was picked up a small number of times. V gene TRBV6-5 combines with J gene TRBJ1-6, with a possible D match to TRBD1 (6 bases). Germline CDR1 and CDR2: MNHEY and SVGAGI. Trimming removed 6 bases at V and 7 bases at J, with 10 bases between. CDR3 length: 13 amino acids. CDR3 sequence: CASRQGRNSPLHF. CDR3 DNA: TGTGCCAGCAGACAGGGACGAAATTCACCCCTCCACTTT.

The CDR3 loop is CASSLSGTYSGANVLTF. The CDR3 nucleotides are TGTGCCAGCAGCTTATCAGGGACCTACTCTGGGGCCAACGTCCTGACTTTC. The rearrangement uses TRBV7-3 and TRBJ2-6, with D possibly being TRBD1 or TRBD2 (5 bases each). The CDR3 has 17 residues. Germline V gives CDR1 SGHTA, CDR2 FQGTGA. V was shortened by 2 bases and J by 0 bases, with 11 bases between the two germline ends.